The 23 T cell receptor beta chains below all came from one sample that was sequenced in a study of OX40 agonist ivuxolimab in advanced cancers. Only in-frame clones appear in the TCRdb table, and some are missing; sequencing was by immunoSEQ multiplex PCR. The data contain about 69,000 clones, 90% of them singletons. Sequences were derived from CD4+ or CD8+ T cells sorted from blood, sampled in a trial of the OX40 agonist ivuxolimab. Source of these receptors: an adult with an advanced solid tumor such as melanoma, head and neck, liver or kidney cancer.

CDR3 in amino acids: CASSVAGGHYNEQFF. In DNA, the CDR3 is TGTGCCAGCAGTGTAGCGGGAGGCCACTACAATGAGCAGTTCTTC. The chain recombines TRBV6-1 with TRBJ2-1, with 10 bases aligning to TRBD2. Looked up from germline, CDR1 is MNHNS and CDR2 is SASEGT. V lost 4 bases, J lost 3 bases, and 3 bases stayed unmatched. CDR3 length equals 15 residues.

The chain carries TRBV7-2 and TRBJ1-5; no firm D call. The germline V and J ends were trimmed by 3 bases and 4 bases, with 13 bases remaining between them. This CDR3 spans 15 amino acids. Looked up from germline, CDR1 is SGHTA and CDR2 is FQGNSA. In DNA form, the CDR3 reads TGTGCCAGCAGCTTCGCGGCGGGGAAGAATCAGCCCCAGCATTTT. Translating it yields CASSFAAGKNQPQHF.

The chain is built from TRBV2 and TRBJ2-4; D is undetermined. The V end lost 4 bases, the J end lost 8 bases, and 12 bases lay between the germline ends. CDR3 size: 13 residues. The V gene's germline CDR1 is SNHLY and CDR2 FYNNEI. CDR3 region: CASSGGSLDIQYF. The CDR3 region has the DNA TGTGCCAGCAGTGGGGGTAGCTTGGACATTCAGTACTTC.

The genes are TRBV5-1 and TRBJ2-7; 9 bases align to TRBD1. Losses at the gene ends were 2 bases for V and 5 bases for J; bases not matched to a gene: 8. The CDR3 totals 15 residues. Germline loops: CDR1 SGHRS, CDR2 YFSETQ. CDR3 in amino acids: CASSFSGQGMNEQYF. CDR3 nucleotide sequence: TGCGCCAGCAGCTTCTCGGGACAGGGTATGAACGAGCAGTACTTC.

This rearrangement joins TRBV4-3 to TRBJ2-1; the D is unclear. This CDR3 is built from 12 residues. V lost 2 bases, J lost 7 bases, and 6 bases lay in between. Germline loops: CDR1 LGHNA, CDR2 YSLEER. In nucleotides, the CDR3 is TGCGCCAGCAGCCAAAGCCAGAATGAGCAGTTCTTC. Protein: CASSQSQNEQFF.

The chain links TRBV9 to TRBJ2-6, with D hard to call. The CDR3 length is 13 residues. V lost 8 bases and J lost 1, with 7 bases in between. Germline V gene lookup returns CDR1 SGDLS and CDR2 YYNGEE. The CDR3 sequence: CASSISGANVLTF. CDR3 coding DNA: TGTGCCAGTTCGATTTCTGGGGCCAACGTCCTGACTTTC.

This sequence joins TRBV16 and TRBJ2-5, with a possible D match to TRBD1 (5 bases). This CDR3 spans 14 amino acids. V lost 0 bases and J 5 bases, leaving 10 bases between the germline ends. Germline CDR1 and CDR2: KGHSY and FQNENV. This CDR3 is CASSQSGAVETQYF. CDR3 bases: TGTGCCAGCAGCCAATCTGGGGCAGTGGAGACCCAGTACTTC.

The chain uses TRBV11-3 and TRBJ2-5; 8 bases are a match to TRBD2. With the DNA end fitting TRBJ2-7 better, the J assignment may be wrong. Germline values: CDR1 SGHNT, CDR2 YENEEA. The CDR3 spans 14 residues. In DNA, the CDR3 is TGTGCCAGCAGCTTAGCACTAGCGGCTTACGAGCAGTACTTC. Protein product: CASSLALAAYEQYF.

The chain links TRBV6-6 to TRBJ1-2; D call uncertain. The CDR3 extends over 14 amino acids. Per germline, CDR1 MNHNY and CDR2 SVGAGI (reference sequence). Deletions cut 2 bases from V and 4 bases from J, with 11 bases between. The CDR3 DNA reads as TGTGCCAGCAGTTACGGTGCGGTCTCCTATGGCTACACCTTC. Translation: CASSYGAVSYGYTF.

The genes are TRBV5-4 and TRBJ2-1, with 8 bases lining up with TRBD2. Germline CDR1 is SGHNT and CDR2 is YYREEE (reference sequence). V trimming: 6 bases; J trimming: 9 bases; junction bases outside the gene matches: 14. CDR3 length: 15 amino acids. CDR3 amino acids: CASTPAGGRRSEQFF. CDR3 in DNA: TGTGCCAGCACCCCCGCTGGCGGGAGGAGGAGTGAGCAGTTCTTC.

In its sample, this clone was seen a few times. The gene calls are TRBV25-1 and TRBJ1-2, with D possibly TRBD1 on 5 matching bases. Germline V gives CDR1 MGHDK, CDR2 SYGVNS. V was clipped by 2 bases and J by 6 bases, with 13 bases between them. CDR3 length: 14 amino acids. The CDR3 nucleotides read TGTGCCAGCAGTGAAAGCGTCAGGGAGAATGGCTACACCTTC. This gives the protein CASSESVRENGYTF.

This rearrangement joins TRBV20-1 to TRBJ2-7; no reliable D call. This CDR3 is 11 amino acids long. V shed 2 bases and J shed 6 bases, with 8 bases lying between them. CDR1 DFQATT and CDR2 SNEGSKA come from the germline V gene (reference sequence). The CDR3 reads CSARRDVEQYF. The CDR3 bases are TGCAGTGCTAGAAGAGATGTCGAGCAGTACTTC.

The J gene is TRBJ2-1, the V gene TRBV7-9; D is undetermined. The germline V gene encodes CDR1 SEHNR and CDR2 FQNEAQ (reference sequence). CDR3 length equals 14 residues. Trimming removed 1 base from V and 1 base from J, with 5 bases in between. This chain's CDR3 is CASSLVGSYNEQFF. In DNA, the CDR3 is TGTGCCAGCAGCTTAGTAGGGTCCTACAATGAGCAGTTCTTC.

V and J are TRBV4-3 and TRBJ2-7; 7 bases agree with TRBD2. Looked up from germline, CDR1 is LGHNA and CDR2 is YSLEER. The V segment lost 5 bases and the J segment 11 bases; nucleotides outside the gene matches: 6. The CDR3 length is 11 residues. The CDR3: CASSSGGLKYF. In nucleotides, the CDR3 is TGCGCCAGCAGCTCCGGGGGGTTAAAGTACTTC.

The rearrangement uses TRBV5-6 and TRBJ2-5; D might be TRBD2 (5 bases). Germline CDR1 SGHDT, CDR2 YYEEEE. Trimming stripped 0 bases from V and 1 base from J, with 7 bases between. This CDR3 region has 14 residues. CDR3 sequence reads: CASSLGSAQETQYF. Here the CDR3 DNA reads TGTGCCAGCAGCTTGGGTAGCGCCCAAGAGACCCAGTACTTC.

J is TRBJ1-4 and V is TRBV2; D remains unclear. There are 14 residues in the CDR3. Germline lookup yields CDR1 SNHLY and CDR2 FYNNEI. Trimming stripped 1 base from V and 7 bases from J, with 10 bases between. This CDR3 is CASSEGVFGEKLFF. In DNA, the CDR3 is TGTGCCAGCAGTGAAGGGGTATTCGGTGAAAAACTGTTTTTT.

The V gene is TRBV21-1, the J gene TRBJ2-7; TRBD2, as called in the table, went unchecked against the DNA. TRBV21-1 is termed a pseudogene. This CDR3 spans 15 amino acids. The CDR3: CASSKALGLFYEQYF. The CDR3 DNA reads TGTGCCAGCAGCAAAGCGCTAGGACTCTTCTACGAGCAGTACTTC.

This chain links TRBV9 with TRBJ2-3; D unclear. Germline V gives CDR1 SGDLS, CDR2 YYNGEE. This CDR3 has 13 residues. V dropped 0 bases and J dropped 3 bases, with 5 bases sitting between them. In DNA, the CDR3 is TGTGCCAGCAGCGTAGAAGGAACAGATACGCAGTATTTT. Its protein product is CASSVEGTDTQYF.

The chain has TRBV9 and TRBJ2-5; unclear D gene. V was cut by 4 bases and J by 5 bases, with 15 bases left in between. The CDR3 sequence is 14 residues long. From germline, CDR1 is SGDLS and CDR2 YYNGEE. This CDR3 is CASSQNVLGETQYF. The CDR3, as DNA: TGTGCCAGCAGCCAGAATGTCCTGGGGGAGACCCAGTACTTC.

The chain carries TRBV7-2 and TRBJ2-2, with 7 bases that match TRBD1. Germline V gene sequence: CDR1 SGHTA, CDR2 FQGNSA. The length of the CDR3 is 15 residues. Trimming took 4 bases from V and 1 from J; bases not matched to a gene: 3. CDR3 in DNA: TGTGCCAGCAGCTACAGGGGATTGAACACCGGGGAGCTGTTTTTT. Residues: CASSYRGLNTGELFF.

The gene calls are TRBV28 and TRBJ2-7; 8 bases agree with TRBD2. The germline V gene has CDR1 MDHEN and CDR2 SYDVKM. CDR3 size: 14 residues. J lost 4 bases, V lost 6 bases, and 8 bases had no gene match. CDR3 protein: CASRRSGSGYEQYF. In nucleotides, the CDR3 is TGTGCCAGCAGACGAAGCGGGAGCGGTTACGAGCAGTACTTC.

The rearrangement uses TRBV6-5 and TRBJ2-3; D is uncertain. Trimming took off 0 bases at V and 2 bases at J, with 9 bases between the two ends. Per the germline V gene, CDR1 is MNHEY and CDR2 is SVGAGI. The CDR3 extends over 15 amino acids. CDR3 amino acids: CASSYSYTITDTQYF. CDR3 DNA: TGTGCCAGCAGTTACTCTTACACAATCACAGATACGCAGTATTTT.

A single count supports this clone. The chain carries TRBV7-3 and TRBJ1-1, with 9 bases fitting TRBD1. V lost 1 base, J lost 4 bases, and 7 bases stayed unmatched. Germline CDR1 SGHTA, CDR2 FQGTGA. The CDR3 is made up of 16 amino acids. CDR3 region: CASSLIPGQGVTEAFF. The CDR3 coding sequence is TGTGCCAGCAGCTTAATCCCGGGACAGGGAGTCACTGAAGCTTTCTTT.